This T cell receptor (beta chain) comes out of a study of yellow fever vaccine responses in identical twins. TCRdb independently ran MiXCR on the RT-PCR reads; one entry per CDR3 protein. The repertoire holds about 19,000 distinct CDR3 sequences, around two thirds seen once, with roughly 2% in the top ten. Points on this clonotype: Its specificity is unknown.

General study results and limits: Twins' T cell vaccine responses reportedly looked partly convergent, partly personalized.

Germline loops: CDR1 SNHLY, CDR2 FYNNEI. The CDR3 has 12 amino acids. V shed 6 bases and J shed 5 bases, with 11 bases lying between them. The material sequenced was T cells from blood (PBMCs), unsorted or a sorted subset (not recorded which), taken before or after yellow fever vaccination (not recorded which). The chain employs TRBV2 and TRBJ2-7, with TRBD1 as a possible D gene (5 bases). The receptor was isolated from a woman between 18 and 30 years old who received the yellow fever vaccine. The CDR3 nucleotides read TGTGCCAGCAGAGATAGGGGCCACGAGCAGTACTTC. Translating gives CASRDRGHEQYF.